This is a list of T cell receptor beta chains from one sample in a study of blood T cell repertoires in COVID-19. Using immunoSEQ multiplex PCR, the repertoire was profiled, and TCRdb retains in-frame clones only, with some absent. The sample consists of 150,000 to 250,000 clones, roughly 90% of them appearing once. What was sequenced was PBMCs or T cells enriched from blood (not recorded which). Every receptor here comes from a woman in her thirties who had recovered from COVID-19. Both conserved end residues are part of each CDR3. A D gene is named only where the DNA matches it firmly. Size is omitted from some rows. Given values are once, few, many or a class for expanded clones.

v_gene,d_gene,abundance,j_gene,CDR3aa,CDR3nt
TRBV7-3,TRBD1,-,TRBJ1-2,CASSASPGQGGYGYTF,TGTGCCAGCAGCGCATCGCCGGGACAGGGGGGATATGGCTACACCTTC
TRBV7-9,-,-,TRBJ2-1,CASSLQGPNEQFF,TGTGCCAGCAGCCTACAGGGTCCGAATGAGCAGTTCTTC
TRBV9,-,-,TRBJ2-5,CASSVASGQETQYF,TGTGCCAGCAGCGTAGCCTCGGGACAAGAGACCCAGTACTTC
TRBV7-3,-,-,TRBJ1-5,CASSLHSNQPQHF,TGTGCCAGCAGCTTACATAGCAATCAGCCCCAGCATTTT
TRBV5-1,TRBD1,-,TRBJ1-1,CASSPTGVNTEAFF,TGCGCCAGCAGCCCGACAGGGGTGAACACTGAAGCTTTCTTT
TRBV6-2/TRBV6-3,-,-,TRBJ2-1,CASSTYNSPTGLEQFF,TGTGCCAGCAGCACGTACAACTCCCCCACAGGTCTCGAGCAGTTCTTC
TRBV7-9,TRBD1,few,TRBJ1-1,CASSPRGPVEAFF,TGTGCCAGCAGCCCCAGGGGGCCCGTTGAAGCTTTCTTT
TRBV5-1,-,-,TRBJ2-7,CASSFSGMTYEQYF,TGCGCCAGCAGCTTCAGCGGCATGACCTACGAGCAGTACTTC
TRBV7-2,-,-,TRBJ2-5,CASSNYREETQYF,TGTGCCAGCAGCAACTACAGGGAAGAGACCCAGTACTTC
TRBV5-6,TRBD1,-,TRBJ2-3,CASSRRGGQGQDTQYF,TGTGCCAGCAGCCGTAGGGGGGGACAGGGGCAGGATACGCAGTATTTT
TRBV6-6,TRBD1,once,TRBJ2-7,CASSRRDRAYEQYF,TGTGCCAGCAGCAGAAGGGACAGGGCCTACGAGCAGTACTTC
TRBV18,TRBD1,-,TRBJ1-1,CASSQDRENTEAFF,TGTGCCAGCTCACAAGACAGGGAGAACACTGAAGCTTTCTTT
TRBV7-6,-,-,TRBJ1-6,CASSFGQDNSPLHF,TGTGCCAGCAGCTTTGGGCAAGATAATTCACCCCTCCACTTT
TRBV27,-,-,TRBJ1-1,CASWTPPLRGMNTEAFF,TGTGCCAGCTGGACTCCCCCTTTGCGGGGGATGAACACTGAAGCTTTCTTT
TRBV27,-,-,TRBJ2-7,CASRGGIHYEQYF,TGTGCCAGCAGGGGGGGAATACACTACGAGCAGTACTTC
TRBV10-3,TRBD1,-,TRBJ2-2,CAISAKGAPTGELFF,TGTGCCATCAGTGCGAAGGGGGCGCCCACCGGGGAGCTGTTTTTT
TRBV18,TRBD2,-,TRBJ2-2,CASSLGTSDTGELFF,TGTGCCAGCTCACTAGGGACTAGCGACACCGGGGAGCTGTTTTTT
TRBV29-1,TRBD2,-,TRBJ2-2,CSVEEGGAGTGELFF,TGCAGCGTTGAAGAAGGTGGAGCGGGGACCGGGGAGCTGTTTTTT
TRBV2,TRBD2,once,TRBJ2-2,CASSVLASSTGELFF,TGTGCCAGCAGTGTACTAGCGAGTAGCACCGGGGAGCTGTTTTTT
TRBV7-3,TRBD1,-,TRBJ2-1,CASSLNRDSYNEQFF,TGTGCCAGCAGCTTAAATCGGGACAGTTACAATGAGCAGTTCTTC
TRBV7-9,-,-,TRBJ1-2,CASSPDRYGYTF,TGTGCCAGCAGCCCGGACAGATATGGCTACACCTTC
TRBV2,-,-,TRBJ1-5,CASSTQRTVNQPQHF,TGTGCCAGCAGCACCCAGAGGACAGTTAATCAGCCCCAGCATTTT